The 7 T cell receptor beta chains listed next were all sequenced from one sample in a study of beta chain features in type 1 diabetes. The antigens of these receptors remain unknown. Of the isolated RNA, all was reverse transcribed, and so the sequenced material was expressed TCRB transcripts. The repertoire was sequenced with immunoSEQ multiplex PCR; TCRdb's copy has only in-frame clones and lacks some. The table records 100,000 to 150,000 clones, less than 20% of them present only once. General observations from the study: Moderate but significant shortening of TCRB CDR3s was recorded in all four CD4+ subsets from Type 1 diabetes patients.

The sample comprised central memory CD4+ T cells from blood. Receptors originate from a man aged 25-45 years with type 1 diabetes.

This clone was seen once. J is TRBJ2-4 and V is TRBV6-1; D gene uncertain. This CDR3 region has 14 residues. V lost 7 bases to trimming and J lost 7 bases, with 17 bases between them. In germline, CDR1 is MNHNS, CDR2 SASEGT. This chain's CDR3 is CASIRTLNQNIQYF. The CDR3 DNA follows: TGTGCCAGCATCCGGACCCTAAATCAGAACATTCAGTACTTC.

This clone came up a few times. The chain couples TRBV9 to TRBJ2-2; the D is unclear. The CDR3 length is 14 residues. Trimming cost V 0 bases and J 1 base, with 4 bases left between them. CDR1 and CDR2 from the germline V gene are SGDLS and YYNGEE. The CDR3 spells CASSVAVNTGELFF. The DNA of the CDR3 is TGTGCCAGCAGCGTAGCGGTGAACACCGGGGAGCTGTTTTTT.

Only a few counts were recorded for this clone. CDR3 loop: CASSTGQGGTDTQYF. The CDR3 nucleotides read TGTGCCAGCAGCACCGGGCAGGGTGGTACAGATACGCAGTATTTT. The chain has TRBV2 and TRBJ2-3, with D possibly being TRBD1 (5 bases). The V and J ends lost 6 bases and 3 bases respectively, with 16 bases between them. Germline V CDR1 and CDR2: SNHLY, FYNNEI. This CDR3 region has 15 residues.

The J gene is TRBJ2-5, the V gene TRBV2; D uncertain. Trimming removed 3 bases at V and 1 base at J, with 3 bases between. Germline V gives CDR1 SNHLY, CDR2 FYNNEI. The CDR3 spans 12 residues. CDR3 nucleotide sequence: TGTGCCAGCAGTGACAGCCAAGAGACCCAGTACTTC. This gives the protein CASSDSQETQYF.

This clone appeared a few times. This CDR3 is CASSTPGPADSPLHF. Here the CDR3 DNA reads TGTGCCAGCAGTACCCCGGGGCCCGCTGATTCACCCCTCCACTTT. This sequence joins TRBV27 and TRBJ1-6; possible D gene TRBD1, 5 bases. Germline CDR1 reads MNHEY; CDR2 reads SMNVEV (reference sequence). V was pared by 5 bases and J by 8 bases, with 16 bases between. The length of the CDR3 is 15 residues.

The chain recombines TRBV5-6 with TRBJ1-2, with a tentative D call TRBD1 (6 bases). V gave up 9 bases and J gave up 4 bases, with 22 bases separating them. Germline V gene data show CDR1 as SGHDT and CDR2 as YYEEEE. This CDR3 spans 15 amino acids. The CDR3 protein is CATTTPQGARYGYTF. The CDR3 bases are TGTGCCACCACGACCCCACAGGGAGCACGCTATGGCTACACCTTC.

The chain employs TRBV14 and TRBJ1-3, with no clear D. Germline V lookup: CDR1 SGHDN, CDR2 FVKESK. The V end was cut by 1 base, the J end by 0 bases, with 7 bases between. CDR3 length: 15 amino acids. This chain's CDR3 is CASSQGTYSGNTIYF. The CDR3 DNA reads as TGTGCCAGCAGCCAAGGGACTTACTCTGGAAACACCATATATTTT.